The rows below give T cell receptor beta chains drawn from one sample of a study of CD8 T cells in Susac syndrome. TCRdb analysed the immunoSEQ multiplex PCR reads with MiXCR anew, one entry per CDR3 protein. This table has some 200,000 distinct CDR3 sequences, roughly 92% appearing once. Specimen: CD8+ T cells from PBMCs. The origin of the receptors is a human donor with multiple sclerosis. Each CDR3 is given with its conserved first and last residue. The order of the fields is J gene, clone size, D gene, V gene, CDR3 DNA, CDR3 protein. The D gene is left open where the match is weak. For some rows the clone size is stated as once, few or many, or as a class when expanded; others skip it.

TRBJ2-3 once TRBD2 TRBV10-3 TGTGCCATCAGTGAGCCTACTAGCGGGAGGGCCAGAGATACGCAGTATTTT CAISEPTSGRARDTQYF
TRBJ1-5 - TRBD1 TRBV23-1 TGCGCCAGCAGTCAATGGGACAGGGTGGATAGTGGCAATCAGCCCCAGCATTTT CASSQWDRVDSGNQPQHF
TRBJ2-1 - - TRBV29-1 TGCAGCGTTGGCCTTCTAAACTTCTCCTACAATGAGCAGTTCTTC CSVGLLNFSYNEQFF
TRBJ1-1 - - TRBV19 TGTGCCAGTAGTATAGTAGGAGGGGACGCTGAAGCTTTCTTT CASSIVGGDAEAFF
TRBJ2-3 - TRBD1 TRBV4-1 TGCGCCAGCAGCCAAGAGGGGGACAGGGAGTACACAGATACGCAGTATTTT CASSQEGDREYTDTQYF
TRBJ1-2 - TRBD1 TRBV6-5 TGTGCCAGCAGTTTCGACAGGGCCCGCGGGTTCTATGGCTACACCTTC CASSFDRARGFYGYTF
TRBJ2-7 - - TRBV29-1 TGCAGCGTTGAATCTTCGGCGGAGCAGTACTTC CSVESSAEQYF
TRBJ2-7 - - TRBV12-3/TRBV12-4 TGTGCCAGCAGTTTAATGGGCGGGTTCTACGAGCAGTACTTC CASSLMGGFYEQYF
TRBJ2-3 - TRBD2 TRBV11-3 TGTGCCAGCAGCTCGAACCTAGCGGGGGGCACCACAGATACGCAGTATTTT CASSSNLAGGTTDTQYF
TRBJ1-1 - TRBD1 TRBV6-2/TRBV6-3 TGTGCCAGCAGTTACCCGCCCGGACAGGTCGAAGAAGCTTTCTTT CASSYPPGQVEEAFF
TRBJ2-3 - - TRBV7-8 TGTGCCAGCAGCTTAGTGGGACCACTCCCCACAGATACGCAGTATTTT CASSLVGPLPTDTQYF
TRBJ1-2 - - TRBV7-8 TGTGCCAGCAGCTTAGAGGCAGGGGCCAATGGAGACTACACCTTC CASSLEAGANGDYTF
TRBJ2-3 - TRBD2 TRBV2 TGTGCCAGCAGTTCTCCGGGGACTAGCGGGTTATCAGATACGCAGTATTTT CASSSPGTSGLSDTQYF
TRBJ1-2 - - TRBV30 TGTGCCTGGAGGGGACCGATAGCTAACTATGGCTACACCTTC CAWRGPIANYGYTF
TRBJ2-5 - TRBD2 TRBV3-1 TGTGCCAGCAGCCAATTAGGGGCTAGCGGTTTCCAAGAGACCCAGTACTTC CASSQLGASGFQETQYF
TRBJ2-2 - - TRBV3-1 TGTGCCAGCAGCCAGCGAGACCTCATTCTCGCGAACACCGGGGAGCTGTTTTTT CASSQRDLILANTGELFF
TRBJ2-7 - - TRBV19 TGTGCCAGTAGCGTCGGGTTCCCAGGCGAGCAGTACTTC CASSVGFPGEQYF
TRBJ2-3 once TRBD2 TRBV12-3/TRBV12-4 TGTGCCAGCAGTCTTAGCGGGGGCACAGATACGCAGTATTTT CASSLSGGTDTQYF
TRBJ2-7 - - TRBV7-9 TGTGCCAGCAGCCTCGGGGCAGGGATATACGAGCAGTACTTC CASSLGAGIYEQYF
TRBJ2-1 - TRBD2 TRBV12-3/TRBV12-4 TGTGCCAGCAGCTATCCTCCGGGACTAGCGGGGGGAGGTGAGCAGTTCTTC CASSYPPGLAGGGEQFF
TRBJ1-3 - - TRBV9 TGTGCCAGCAGCGTAGCTTCAGGCCTCTCTGGAAACACCATATATTTT CASSVASGLSGNTIYF
TRBJ2-1 - TRBD2 TRBV2 TGTGCCAGCACCCCTAGCGGCTTCTACAATGAGCAGTTCTTC CASTPSGFYNEQFF
TRBJ2-7 - - TRBV30 TGTGCCTGGAGTGTGAGCGACTCCTACGAGCAGTACTTC CAWSVSDSYEQYF
TRBJ2-2 - - TRBV4-1 TGCGCCAGCCGGGGACTCGAGAACACCGGGGAGCTGTTTTTT CASRGLENTGELFF
TRBJ2-2 - - TRBV19 TGTGCCAGCCAAATCCCCGGGGAGCTGTTTTTT CASQIPGELFF
TRBJ2-5 - TRBD2 TRBV27 TGTGCCAGCAGTTTATCCGGCGGGGGAAAAGAGACCCAGTACTTC CASSLSGGGKETQYF
TRBJ2-3 - - TRBV5-4 TGTGCCAGCAGCTTTGGCAGGGGGGGCACAGATACGCAGTATTTT CASSFGRGGTDTQYF
TRBJ2-3 - - TRBV30 TGTGCCTGGGCCGGGATCGCTAGCACAGATACGCAGTATTTT CAWAGIASTDTQYF
TRBJ2-2 - TRBD2 TRBV9 TGTGCCAGCAGCGTAGGGGGAGGGCCACACACCGGGGAGCTGTTTTTT CASSVGGGPHTGELFF